This paragraph reports one T cell receptor (beta chain). Its antigen is currently not known. Qualities for individual bases were not recorded, and no much larger clone is one base off. These data belong to a study of blood T cell repertoires in COVID-19 (dated by TCRdb to between 2020 and 2021). A note on the overall study: Collaborator samples came from the United States, Italy and Spain and covered acute and convalescent phases of COVID-19. HLA class I and class II types, where available, came from metadata supplied by the sample provider rather than from assay-based typing. The prospective study material was composed of cDNA or gDNA derived from T cells, B-cell-depleted T cells, or PBMCs. The sample metadata nearly always contained a de-identified subject ID, COVID-19 status, age in years and sex. The dataset comprised deeply sampled blood TCRbeta repertoires from subjects exposed to, actively infected with, or recovered from COVID-19. The repertoires were released in a freely available public database meant as a resource for research on the immune response to SARS-CoV-2. Samples were obtained from the ongoing ImmuneRACE study (first 160 participants) and from over a thousand subjects provided by 6 global collaborators. Results and caveats for the whole study, not just this receptor: Clinical and demographic metadata were provided uncurated, with the amount varying by source and participant.

Collaborating institutions collected whole blood in K2EDTA tubes following their own protocols. Collaborator samples were shipped for TCRbeta analysis as frozen whole blood, isolated PBMCs, or DNA extracted from either sample type. TCRbeta CDR3 regions were amplified from genomic DNA using the immunoSEQ Assay, a bias-controlled multiplex PCR. The published analysis was carried out like this. Nucleated cell counts per sample were estimated from amplification of reference gene primers within the assay. To quantify the absolute abundance of each unique TCRbeta CDR3 rearrangement, sequence reads were collapsed and filtered. Productive Simpson clonality was computed per sample as the square root of Simpson's diversity index over productive rearrangements. TCRdb retrieved this table from immuneACCESS and kept in-frame rearrangements only. Not all clones are present; in checked studies, unresolved V genes account for under half, and no reason is known for the remainder. V, J and clone size are taken as reported in that table, and D and trimming were inferred from the DNA itself. In this sample the table shows 150,000 to 160,000 clones, about four fifths of which occur a single time. The ten largest account for roughly 0.58% of the sample.

The sample comprised peripheral blood. The origin of this receptor is a man aged 60 to 75 with acute or convalescent COVID-19.

In nucleotides, the sequence is TGCGCCAGCAGCTCCGGACAGGGTAGAGAGACCCAGTACTTC. It is translated as CASSSGQGRETQYF. Recombination linked TRBV5-1 to TRBJ2-5, with TRBD1 identical over 8 junction bases. CDR1 SGHRS and CDR2 YFSETQ were looked up in the germline V gene. The CDR3 runs 14 residues from the cysteine to the phenylalanine. The only DNA kept is the CDR3, 42 bases in frame from the first base. V is pruned by 3 bases and J by 4 bases, leaving 5 bases of the junction without a gene match.